This TCR beta chain is drawn from a study of T cell repertoires in cytomegalovirus infection (dated by TCRdb to about 2019). Background for the entire study: Donor HLA type was relevant to the analysis, because carriage of CMV infection together with the matching HLA type was indicated by public TCR beta signatures.

This clonotype was picked up a small number of times. The specificity of this receptor is unknown. No qualities accompany the bases; no much larger clone lies one base away. Taken from cysteine to phenylalanine, the CDR3 has 14 residues. Solely the CDR3 DNA is kept, with 42 bases framed from the first base. The germline V gene encodes CDR1 SGHTA and CDR2 FQGNSA. V lost 2 bases and J lost 3 bases; the stretch between them is 10 bases long. Sequencing relied on an Illumina HiSeq 1500. The public reads were run again by TCRdb, first through fastp at Q25 and then through MiXCR, and only productive beta chains were kept. Each entry is one CDR3 protein sequence, shown with its most common DNA and genes. This sample comprises about 60,000 distinct CDR3 sequences, about 30% of them detected only once. The ten largest clones represent about three quarters of the sample. Overall results and qualifications from the work: In both this cohort and an independent roughly 360-donor cohort, the cumulative frequency of public TCR beta family members distinguished carriers of CMV infection plus the relevant HLA type. The ex vivo response was dominated by HLA-C-restricted CMV-specific TCR beta clonotypes, which also provided the single most frequent clonotype in two of eight donors.

This sequence uses TRBV7-2 and TRBJ1-2; D gene: possibly TRBD1, on 6 matching bases. The sample was PBMCs, sequenced either directly or after in vitro stimulation (not recorded which). This TCR came from a human donor in good health (CMV status not recorded). Some clones in this sample may be carry-over from other donors' samples. The CDR3 in this case is CASSLFRGDYGYTF. The DNA sequence is TGTGCCAGCAGCTTATTCAGGGGCGACTATGGCTACACCTTC.